This is a list of T cell receptor beta chains from one sample in a study of spatial heterogeneity in lung cancer. TCRdb ran MiXCR on the 5' RACE reads and lists one entry per CDR3 protein. The profile covers around 89,000 distinct CDR3 sequences, with about an eighth appearing a single time and roughly 39% taken by the ten largest. The source was PBMCs, collected at surgery. The source of these receptors is a male donor with early-stage non-small cell lung cancer. Both conserved end residues are part of each CDR3. The order of the fields is J gene, V gene, D gene, clone size, CDR3 DNA, CDR3 protein. D genes are given only for firm matches. Some rows have no size entry. The others give once, few or many, or a class for an expanded clone.

J gene: TRBJ2-7; V gene: TRBV12-3/TRBV12-4; D gene: -; clone size: many; CDR3 DNA: TGTGCCAGCACCTTTAGCCCAGACACCTACGAGCAGTACTTC; CDR3 protein: CASTFSPDTYEQYF
J gene: TRBJ1-5; V gene: TRBV24-1; D gene: TRBD1; clone size: few; CDR3 DNA: TGTGCCACCAGTGACTCGGGACAGGGGGCTCAGCCCCAGCATTTT; CDR3 protein: CATSDSGQGAQPQHF
J gene: TRBJ1-3; V gene: TRBV7-2; D gene: -; clone size: -; CDR3 DNA: TGTGCCAGCAGCTTTGACCGCCGAAACACCATATATTTT; CDR3 protein: CASSFDRRNTIYF
J gene: TRBJ2-5; V gene: TRBV7-2; D gene: -; clone size: -; CDR3 DNA: TGTGCCAGCAGCATCGGACTATACCAAGAGACCCAGTACTTC; CDR3 protein: CASSIGLYQETQYF
J gene: TRBJ2-2; V gene: TRBV20-1; D gene: TRBD2; clone size: -; CDR3 DNA: TGCAGTGCTAGAGGTAGCGGGGGGCCTAACACCGGGGAGCTGTTTTTT; CDR3 protein: CSARGSGGPNTGELFF
J gene: TRBJ2-1; V gene: TRBV30; D gene: -; clone size: few; CDR3 DNA: TGTGCCTGGAGTGGAGAGGTTTACCGATACAATGAGCAGTTCTTC; CDR3 protein: CAWSGEVYRYNEQFF
J gene: TRBJ2-1; V gene: TRBV24-1; D gene: -; clone size: many; CDR3 DNA: TGTGCCACCAGTGATTCGCGGACGGGTAGCTCCTACAATGAGCAGTTCTTC; CDR3 protein: CATSDSRTGSSYNEQFF
J gene: TRBJ2-3; V gene: TRBV20-1; D gene: -; clone size: -; CDR3 DNA: TGCAGTGCTAGGACAGCCACAGATACGCAGTATTTT; CDR3 protein: CSARTATDTQYF
J gene: TRBJ2-3; V gene: TRBV5-1; D gene: -; clone size: many; CDR3 DNA: TGCGCCAGCAGCTTGGTCGCGGCGGGAACAGATACGCAGTATTTT; CDR3 protein: CASSLVAAGTDTQYF
J gene: TRBJ2-7; V gene: TRBV12-3/TRBV12-4; D gene: -; clone size: many; CDR3 DNA: TGTGCCAGCAGTTTTGGCCAGTCCTACGAGCAGTACTTC; CDR3 protein: CASSFGQSYEQYF
J gene: TRBJ2-3; V gene: TRBV29-1; D gene: -; clone size: few; CDR3 DNA: TGCAGCGTTATAAGTTTGGATACGCAGTATTTT; CDR3 protein: CSVISLDTQYF
J gene: TRBJ1-4; V gene: TRBV15; D gene: -; clone size: few; CDR3 DNA: TGTGCCACCAGCCTCAGGCTAGGTGAAAAACTGTTTTTT; CDR3 protein: CATSLRLGEKLFF
J gene: TRBJ2-1; V gene: TRBV2; D gene: TRBD2; clone size: few; CDR3 DNA: TGTGCCAGCAGTGCGCGGACTAGCGCTACGGGTGAGCAGTTCTTC; CDR3 protein: CASSARTSATGEQFF
J gene: TRBJ2-7; V gene: TRBV12-3/TRBV12-4; D gene: -; clone size: few; CDR3 DNA: TGTGCCAGCAGCTCGGACGACTCCTACGAGCAGTACTTC; CDR3 protein: CASSSDDSYEQYF
J gene: TRBJ1-5; V gene: TRBV20-1; D gene: -; clone size: -; CDR3 DNA: TGCAGTGCCTCATCCAATCAGGTACTCAATCAGCCCCAGCATTTT; CDR3 protein: CSASSNQVLNQPQHF
J gene: TRBJ1-1; V gene: TRBV2; D gene: -; clone size: -; CDR3 DNA: TGTGCCAGCAAAATGGGGCAGACAAAAGCTTTCTTT; CDR3 protein: CASKMGQTKAFF
J gene: TRBJ1-1; V gene: TRBV5-1; D gene: -; clone size: -; CDR3 DNA: TGCGCCAGCAGCTTGGATTCGCAACCCTCAGAAGCTTTCTTT; CDR3 protein: CASSLDSQPSEAFF
J gene: TRBJ2-5; V gene: TRBV29-1; D gene: -; clone size: few; CDR3 DNA: TGCAGCGTTGATAACAACCAAGAGACCCAGTACTTC; CDR3 protein: CSVDNNQETQYF
J gene: TRBJ2-3; V gene: TRBV10-3; D gene: TRBD1; clone size: many; CDR3 DNA: TGTGCCATCATGTCCCCGGACAGGGGGTTATTGACAGATACGCAGTATTTT; CDR3 protein: CAIMSPDRGLLTDTQYF
J gene: TRBJ2-5; V gene: TRBV7-6; D gene: -; clone size: few; CDR3 DNA: TGTGCCAGCAGCTTACGGGACCCCGACCAGACCCAGTACTTC; CDR3 protein: CASSLRDPDQTQYF
J gene: TRBJ2-7; V gene: TRBV28; D gene: -; clone size: many; CDR3 DNA: TGTGCCAGCAGTGGGGCCGGAGGGGACGAGCAGTACTTC; CDR3 protein: CASSGAGGDEQYF
J gene: TRBJ1-5; V gene: TRBV15; D gene: -; clone size: -; CDR3 DNA: TGTGCCACCAGCAAGGTCGATAGCAATCAGCCCCAGCATTTT; CDR3 protein: CATSKVDSNQPQHF
J gene: TRBJ2-5; V gene: TRBV29-1; D gene: TRBD2; clone size: few; CDR3 DNA: TGCAGCGTTGAAGATCCCCCTAGCGGGAGGGGGCAAGAGACCCAGTACTTC; CDR3 protein: CSVEDPPSGRGQETQYF
J gene: TRBJ2-1; V gene: TRBV5-6; D gene: TRBD2; clone size: -; CDR3 DNA: TGTGCCAGCTCCGATGGGACTAGCGGCAATGAGCAGTTCTTC; CDR3 protein: CASSDGTSGNEQFF
J gene: TRBJ2-7; V gene: TRBV6-2/TRBV6-3; D gene: -; clone size: once; CDR3 DNA: TGTGCCAACAGTCCGACTGCGTCCTACGAGCAGTACTTC; CDR3 protein: CANSPTASYEQYF
J gene: TRBJ1-1; V gene: TRBV20-1; D gene: TRBD1; clone size: -; CDR3 DNA: TGCAGTGCTAGAGAGACAGGGTGGACTGAAGCTTTCTTT; CDR3 protein: CSARETGWTEAFF
J gene: TRBJ2-3; V gene: TRBV9; D gene: -; clone size: -; CDR3 DNA: TGTGCCAGCAGCGCCGGGCCCACCGGGGGTACGCAGTATTTT; CDR3 protein: CASSAGPTGGTQYF
J gene: TRBJ2-2; V gene: TRBV5-1; D gene: -; clone size: many; CDR3 DNA: TGCGCCAGCAGCCCCCAGACTCCCGCGAACACCGGGGAGCTGTTTTTT; CDR3 protein: CASSPQTPANTGELFF
J gene: TRBJ2-7; V gene: TRBV3-1; D gene: -; clone size: -; CDR3 DNA: TGTGCCAGCAGCCCGCCATCACGAGGGTACGAGCAGTACTTC; CDR3 protein: CASSPPSRGYEQYF
J gene: TRBJ2-7; V gene: TRBV7-2; D gene: TRBD1; clone size: few; CDR3 DNA: TGTGCCAGCAGCTCAATGGACAGGGGCGACGAGCAGTACTTC; CDR3 protein: CASSSMDRGDEQYF
J gene: TRBJ2-5; V gene: TRBV4-3; D gene: -; clone size: few; CDR3 DNA: TGCGCCAGCAGCCGAAAGCTCTTAGAGACCCAGTACTTC; CDR3 protein: CASSRKLLETQYF
J gene: TRBJ2-7; V gene: TRBV7-2; D gene: -; clone size: -; CDR3 DNA: TGTGCCAGCAGCTCACCCCCGACCTACGAGCAGTACTTC; CDR3 protein: CASSSPPTYEQYF
J gene: TRBJ2-1; V gene: TRBV29-1; D gene: TRBD2; clone size: -; CDR3 DNA: TGCAGCGCAACCGGGACTAGCGGGAGAATCGACAATGAGCAGTTCTTC; CDR3 protein: CSATGTSGRIDNEQFF
J gene: TRBJ2-1; V gene: TRBV15; D gene: TRBD2; clone size: -; CDR3 DNA: TGTGCCACCAGCAGAGGTCCGCCCGGGACTAGCGGTTACAATGAGCAGTTCTTC; CDR3 protein: CATSRGPPGTSGYNEQFF
J gene: TRBJ1-6; V gene: TRBV6-6; D gene: -; clone size: few; CDR3 DNA: TGTGCCAGCGGGGAGGTCCCGGATCATAATTCACCCCTCCACTTT; CDR3 protein: CASGEVPDHNSPLHF
J gene: TRBJ2-2; V gene: TRBV10-3; D gene: -; clone size: -; CDR3 DNA: TGTGCCATCAGTTTAGGGGGGAGGACCGGGGAGCTGTTTTTT; CDR3 protein: CAISLGGRTGELFF
J gene: TRBJ2-7; V gene: TRBV6-5; D gene: -; clone size: few; CDR3 DNA: TGTGCCAGCAGTTACCGGGAATCCTACGAGCAGTACTTC; CDR3 protein: CASSYRESYEQYF
J gene: TRBJ2-2; V gene: TRBV6-6; D gene: TRBD1; clone size: -; CDR3 DNA: TGTGCCAGCAGATCGAGCCCGGGACAGGGGGCAAGCACCGGGGAGCTGTTTTTT; CDR3 protein: CASRSSPGQGASTGELFF
J gene: TRBJ1-5; V gene: TRBV5-1; D gene: TRBD1; clone size: many; CDR3 DNA: TGCGCCAGCAGCTTGGTAGGGGGCAACCAGCCCCAGCATTTT; CDR3 protein: CASSLVGGNQPQHF
J gene: TRBJ1-5; V gene: TRBV12-3/TRBV12-4; D gene: -; clone size: once; CDR3 DNA: TGTGCCAGCAGTTTATGGCCCTTATATAGCAATCAGCCCCAGCATTTT; CDR3 protein: CASSLWPLYSNQPQHF
J gene: TRBJ2-3; V gene: TRBV6-1; D gene: -; clone size: many; CDR3 DNA: TGTGCCAGCAGCGTCTGGGATCCAGATACGCAGTATTTT; CDR3 protein: CASSVWDPDTQYF
J gene: TRBJ2-1; V gene: TRBV7-2; D gene: -; clone size: few; CDR3 DNA: TGTGCCAGCAGCTTAGATCCCCTCAACAATGAGCAGTTCTTC; CDR3 protein: CASSLDPLNNEQFF
J gene: TRBJ2-2; V gene: TRBV6-2/TRBV6-3; D gene: TRBD2; clone size: -; CDR3 DNA: TGTGCCAGCAGTTTTGGACTAGCGGTCAACACCGGGGAGCTGTTTTTT; CDR3 protein: CASSFGLAVNTGELFF
J gene: TRBJ1-5; V gene: TRBV19; D gene: -; clone size: many; CDR3 DNA: TGTGCCAGTAGTATCAACAGGAATTCGCCCCAGCATTTT; CDR3 protein: CASSINRNSPQHF
J gene: TRBJ2-5; V gene: TRBV7-9; D gene: TRBD1; clone size: few; CDR3 DNA: TGTGCCAGCAGCCAGACAGGGAAACAAGAGACCCAGTACTTC; CDR3 protein: CASSQTGKQETQYF
J gene: TRBJ1-1; V gene: TRBV6-1; D gene: -; clone size: -; CDR3 DNA: TGTGCCAGCAGTCGGTATGGGACCGGGGTCGGCACTGAAGCTTTCTTT; CDR3 protein: CASSRYGTGVGTEAFF
J gene: TRBJ2-1; V gene: TRBV29-1; D gene: TRBD1; clone size: -; CDR3 DNA: TGCAGCATATCCGGACAGGGGGGGTTCTTC; CDR3 protein: CSISGQGGFF
J gene: TRBJ2-2; V gene: TRBV21-1; D gene: -; clone size: -; CDR3 DNA: TGTGCCAGCAGCAAAGCGTTACAGGGTAACACCGGGGAGCTGTTTTTT; CDR3 protein: CASSKALQGNTGELFF
J gene: TRBJ2-1; V gene: TRBV15; D gene: -; clone size: -; CDR3 DNA: TGTGCCACCAGGTTTTCGGGGAGGGGGATAGATGAGCAGTTCTTC; CDR3 protein: CATRFSGRGIDEQFF
J gene: TRBJ2-2; V gene: TRBV5-1; D gene: -; clone size: few; CDR3 DNA: TGCGCCAGCAGCTTGGAGGGGCGCGGGACCGGGGAGCTGTTTTTT; CDR3 protein: CASSLEGRGTGELFF
J gene: TRBJ2-7; V gene: TRBV7-9; D gene: TRBD2; clone size: -; CDR3 DNA: TGTGCCAGCAGCTTCTTAGCGGGGGAAGCCTACGAGCAGTACTTC; CDR3 protein: CASSFLAGEAYEQYF
J gene: TRBJ2-2; V gene: TRBV24-1; D gene: -; clone size: -; CDR3 DNA: TGTGCCACCAGTGATGTCTCCTACACCAACACCGGGGAGCTGTTTTTT; CDR3 protein: CATSDVSYTNTGELFF